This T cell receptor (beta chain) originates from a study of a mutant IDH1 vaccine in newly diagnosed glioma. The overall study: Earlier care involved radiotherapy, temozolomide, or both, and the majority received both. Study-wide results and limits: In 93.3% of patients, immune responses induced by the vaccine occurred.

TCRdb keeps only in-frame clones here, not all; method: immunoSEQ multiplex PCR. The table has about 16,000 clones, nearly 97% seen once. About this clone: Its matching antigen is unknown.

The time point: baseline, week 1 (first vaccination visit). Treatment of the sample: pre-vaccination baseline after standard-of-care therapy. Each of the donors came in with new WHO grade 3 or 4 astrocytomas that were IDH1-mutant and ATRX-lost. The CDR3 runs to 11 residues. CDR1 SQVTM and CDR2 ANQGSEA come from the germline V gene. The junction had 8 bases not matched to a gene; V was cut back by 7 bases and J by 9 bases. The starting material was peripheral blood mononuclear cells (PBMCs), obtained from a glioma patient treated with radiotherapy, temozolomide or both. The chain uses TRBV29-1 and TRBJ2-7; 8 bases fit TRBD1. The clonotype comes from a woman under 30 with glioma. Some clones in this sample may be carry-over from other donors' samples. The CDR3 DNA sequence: TGCAGCGCCAGGACAGGGAACAGGCAGTACTTC. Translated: CSARTGNRQYF.